Shown below are 10 T cell receptor beta chains from a single sample sequenced in a study of monozygotic twins with inflammatory bowel disease. TCRdb reprocessed the 5' RACE reads; each CDR3 protein has one entry and no DNA is given. In total, the table holds about 300,000 distinct CDR3 sequences. Sequenced: blood. Receptors originate from a human donor with ulcerative colitis or Crohn's disease, or a healthy co-twin of an affected twin (not recorded which).

V is TRBV30 and J is TRBJ2-7. The CDR3 covers 13 residues. CDR1 is GTSNPN and CDR2 is SVGIG in the germline V gene (reference sequence). The CDR3 here is CAWSPGSFFEQYF.

The chain uses TRBV10-2 and TRBJ1-2. In germline, CDR1 is WSHSY, CDR2 SAAADI. The CDR3 is 12 amino acids. The CDR3 region is CASSDLNYGYTF.

J is TRBJ2-7 and V is TRBV7-2; TCRdb's D call of TRBD2 is untestable without DNA. CDR1 and CDR2 from the germline V gene are SGHTA and FQGNSA. The CDR3 totals 15 residues. The chain's CDR3 is CASRRLAGGTHEQYF.

The CDR3 here is CAISERGNTEAFF. The chain is built from TRBV10-3 and TRBJ1-1; the TCRdb D gene call, TRBD1, has no DNA to confirm it. Germline V gives CDR1 ENHRY, CDR2 SYGVKD. The CDR3 is 13 residues long.

The rearrangement links TRBV19 to TRBJ2-1; TCRdb names TRBD1, which stays unverified in the absence of DNA. This CDR3 is built from 15 residues. Per the germline V gene, CDR1 is LNHDA and CDR2 is SQIVND (reference sequence). The chain's CDR3 is CASSIQGEPYNEQFF.

The V and J genes are TRBV9 and TRBJ2-3; no DNA is available, so the TRBD1 call from TCRdb remains unchecked. Germline CDR1 SGDLS, CDR2 YYNGEE. The CDR3 spans 13 residues. The CDR3 sequence: CASKKGSTDTQYF.

The chain carries TRBV28 and TRBJ2-1; the TRBD1 assignment by TCRdb is unverifiable without DNA. The CDR3 extends over 15 amino acids. Per the germline V gene, CDR1 is MDHEN and CDR2 is SYDVKM. This CDR3 is CASSLKGQSSAQQFF.

This chain joins TRBV4-3 and TRBJ1-2. Looked up from germline, CDR1 is LGHNA and CDR2 is YSLEER. CDR3 size: 15 residues. CDR3 amino acids: CASSQDSTHLYGYTF.

The genes are TRBV5-6 and TRBJ2-7. The CDR3 covers 12 residues. Per germline, CDR1 SGHDT and CDR2 YYEEEE. This chain's CDR3 is CASTWVFYEQYF.

V gene TRBV7-9 combines with J gene TRBJ1-6; no DNA is available, so the TRBD1 call from TCRdb remains unchecked. The germline V gene has CDR1 SEHNR and CDR2 FQNEAQ (reference sequence). CDR3 size: 14 residues. The CDR3: CASSFDSLNSPLHF.